This TCR beta chain was identified during a study of cytomegalovirus exposure and HLA in healthy donors. Study-level results: Owing to their indistinguishability, certain V segments, notably TRBV6-2 and TRBV6-3, were excluded. Overall, roughly 170 TCR beta chains were annotated as cytomegalovirus-associated. Some public TCRs appeared in many individuals, while most sequences were rare.

Germline values: CDR1 KGHSH, CDR2 LQKENI. The V segment lost 1 base and the J segment 6 bases; nucleotides outside the gene matches: 6. This CDR3 has 15 amino acids. Both 60 Vbeta primers and 13 Jbeta primers went into the PCR. Profiled with immunoSEQ multiplex PCR; TCRdb holds only in-frame clones, not every one. This repertoire shows around 90,000 clones, 78% found once; its top ten account for 3% to 4%. Notes on this clone: Its antigen is unidentified.

The TCR comes from a woman aged 40 to 49 in good health and CMV-seronegative. The rearrangement joins TRBV18 to TRBJ2-7; 10 bases agree with TRBD1. The sample comprised PBMCs. In nucleotides, the CDR3 is TGTGCCAGCTCACCACGGCCCGGGACAGGGGTCGAGCAGTACTTC. Its protein is CASSPRPGTGVEQYF. Looking up the rest from reference TRBV18 and TRBJ2-7 gives the full variable domain: NAGVMQNPRHLVRRRGQEARLRCSPMKGHSHVYWYRQLPEEGLKFMVYLQKENIIDESGMPKERFSAEFPKEGPSILRIQQVVRGDSAAYFCASSPRPGTGVEQYFGPGTRLTVT.